These 22 T cell receptor beta chains were all obtained from the same sample, sequenced in a study of early T cells in non-severe SARS-CoV-2 infection. TCRdb recomputed calls from the 5' RACE reads with MiXCR, one row per CDR3 protein. Among some 48,000 distinct CDR3 sequences listed, 7.7% were seen once. The sequenced sample consisted of whole blood. The receptors come from an adult who was a healthcare worker with PCR-confirmed SARS-CoV-2 infection or an uninfected control (not recorded which).

This clonotype appeared many times. Without the conserved terminal phenylalanine or tryptophan, this CDR3 likely stems from a read error. The rearrangement joins TRBV28 to TRBJ2-7; unclear D gene. Germline loops: CDR1 MDHEN, CDR2 SYDVKM. V lost 4 bases, J lost 2 bases, and 6 bases lay in between. The CDR3 has 12 residues. Written as DNA, the CDR3 is TGTGCCAGCAGTTCGGACCCCTACGAGCAGTACTCC. Translating it yields CASSSDPYEQYS.

By sample share, this clonotype is medium-sized. J is TRBJ2-3 and V is TRBV12-3 or TRBV12-4; D unclear. The CDR3 is made up of 16 amino acids. V lost 1 base and J 0 bases, leaving 11 bases between the germline ends. CDR3 region: CASSLVARVSTDTQYF. CDR3 sequence (DNA): TGTGCCAGCAGTTTAGTTGCCCGAGTTAGCACAGATACGCAGTATTTT.

V gene TRBV6-6 combines with J gene TRBJ2-1, with TRBD1 matching 7 bases. This CDR3 contains 11 residues. Germline CDR1 and CDR2: MNHNY and SVGAGI (reference sequence). J gave up 11 bases and V 7 bases, and 5 bases lay outside the gene matches. This CDR3 reads CASTLTGKQFF. DNA for the CDR3: TGTGCCAGCACCTTGACAGGGAAGCAGTTCTTC.

This clonotype was seen ten or more times. This CDR3 reads CSVVGLGGLKGTDTQYF. The CDR3 nucleotides read TGCAGCGTTGTTGGGCTAGGGGGATTGAAAGGCACAGATACGCAGTATTTT. The chain couples TRBV29-1 to TRBJ2-3; the D gene is possibly TRBD1 (6 bases). The CDR3 contains 17 residues. Germline values: CDR1 SQVTM, CDR2 ANQGSEA. V lost 4 bases to trimming and J lost 1 base, with 21 bases between them.

This clonotype was observed many times. The J gene is TRBJ2-7, the V gene TRBV7-3; TRBD1 might be the D (5 bases). Germline lookup yields CDR1 SGHTA and CDR2 FQGTGA. V lost 1 base to trimming and J lost 7 bases, with 11 bases between them. This CDR3 spans 13 amino acids. The CDR3 bases are TGTGCCAGCAGCTTAAATAGGGGTCGAGAGCAGTACTTC. Amino acid sequence: CASSLNRGREQYF.

The V and J genes are TRBV12-3 or TRBV12-4 and TRBJ2-5, with TRBD1 matching over 8 bases. This CDR3 region has 13 residues. J gave up 3 bases and V 6 bases, and 3 bases lay outside the gene matches. The CDR3 DNA reads as TGTGCCAGCAGGCAGACAGGGGAAGAGACCCAGTACTTC. It yields the protein CASRQTGEETQYF.

This clonotype was recorded at least ten times. The rearrangement links TRBV20-1 to TRBJ2-7; the match to TRBD1 covers 9 bases. V dropped 6 bases and J dropped 3; count of bases not matched to a gene: 9. The CDR3 length is 14 residues. CDR1 DFQATT and CDR2 SNEGSKA come from the germline V gene (reference sequence). The CDR3: CSARPGTGIYEQYF. Here the CDR3 DNA reads TGCAGTGCGAGGCCCGGGACAGGGATCTACGAGCAGTACTTC.

This clonotype was recorded many times. The chain is built from TRBV19 and TRBJ2-7; 7 bases match TRBD1. Trimming took 5 bases from V and 3 from J; bases not matched to a gene: 4. This CDR3 region has 13 residues. Germline CDR1 and CDR2: LNHDA and SQIVND (reference sequence). CDR3 in DNA: TGTGCCAGTAGTTATAACAGGGGCTACGAGCAGTACTTC. This gives the protein CASSYNRGYEQYF.

The chain couples TRBV16 to TRBJ1-3; D ambiguous. Germline lookup yields CDR1 KGHSY and CDR2 FQNENV. This CDR3 has 15 residues. The ends were cut back, 0 bases at V and 4 bases at J, with 10 bases in the middle. CDR3 bases: TGTGCCAGCAGCCAATCTGAGGTGTCCGGAAACACCATATATTTT. Protein sequence: CASSQSEVSGNTIYF.

The chain is built from TRBV29-1 and TRBJ2-2; TRBD1 matches 7 bases. Germline V CDR1 and CDR2: SQVTM, ANQGSEA. V shed 6 bases, J shed 7 bases, and the junction held 5 bases outside the gene matches. The CDR3 covers 12 residues. CDR3 residues: CSVDRESGELFF. CDR3 bases: TGCAGCGTCGACAGGGAAAGCGGGGAGCTGTTTTTT.

This clonotype was observed many times. The rearrangement joins TRBV4-1 to TRBJ1-5; D remains unclear. Germline V lookup: CDR1 MGHRA, CDR2 YSYEKL. V gave up 4 bases and J gave up 0 bases, with 10 bases separating them. The CDR3 sequence is 15 residues long. The CDR3 bases are TGCGCCAGCAGCCGAGACACCTCTAGCAATCAGCCCCAGCATTTT. Amino acid sequence: CASSRDTSSNQPQHF.

This clonotype was seen at least ten times. The V call is TRBV27, the J call TRBJ1-6, with D perhaps matching TRBD1 (6 bases). V shed 6 bases and J shed 7 bases, with 13 bases lying between them. The CDR3 spans 14 residues. Looked up from germline, CDR1 is MNHEY and CDR2 is SMNVEV (reference sequence). The CDR3 spells CASRRTGLNSPLHF. In DNA form, the CDR3 reads TGTGCCAGCAGACGCACAGGGTTGAATTCACCCCTCCACTTT.

This clonotype was seen repeatedly, ten times or more. The V call is TRBV28, the J call TRBJ2-3; D remains ambiguous. Germline V gene data show CDR1 as MDHEN and CDR2 as SYDVKM. The ends were cut back, 5 bases at V and 1 base at J, with 10 bases in the middle. This CDR3 is 14 amino acids long. The CDR3 DNA is TGTGCCAGCAGTCCACACGGCGGCACAGATACGCAGTATTTT. Protein: CASSPHGGTDTQYF. The full variable domain, its missing parts supplied by reference TRBV28 and TRBJ2-3, is DVKVTQSSRYLVKRTGEKVFLECVQDMDHENMFWYRQDPGLGLRLIYFSYDVKMKEKGDIPEGYSVSREKKERFSLILESASTNQTSMYLCASSPHGGTDTQYFGPGTRLTVL.

This clonotype occurred many times. This chain connects TRBV14 to TRBJ2-7; 7 bases line up with TRBD1. V dropped 1 base and J dropped 3; count of bases not matched to a gene: 6. The germline CDR1 and CDR2 sequences are SGHDN and FVKESK. CDR3 length: 15 amino acids. DNA of the CDR3: TGTGCCAGCAGCCAAGCCGCGACAGGGTTCTACGAGCAGTACTTC. Its protein is CASSQAATGFYEQYF.

Details on this clonotype: Possible read error: a much larger clone is one base away. This chain joins TRBV4-2 and TRBJ1-5; possible D gene TRBD1, 6 bases. Trimming removed 4 bases at V and 7 bases at J, with 14 bases between. The CDR3 runs 14 residues. Germline CDR1 reads LGHNA; CDR2 reads YNFKEQ. CDR3 nucleotide sequence: TGTGCCAGCAGCCGAGAGGGGCAGGGGCAGCCCCAGCATTTT. It specifies CASSREGQGQPQHF.

This clonotype was seen at least ten times. The chain joins TRBV3-1 to TRBJ2-2; D ambiguous. Germline CDR1 is LGHDT and CDR2 is YNNKEL (reference sequence). Trimming removed 3 bases from V and 2 bases from J, with 7 bases in between. The CDR3 runs to 14 residues. The chain's CDR3 is CASSHHANTGELFF. As DNA, the CDR3 is TGTGCCAGCAGCCACCACGCCAACACCGGGGAGCTGTTTTTT.

The rearrangement links TRBV3-1 to TRBJ2-7, with a weak D call TRBD2 (5 bases). Per germline, CDR1 LGHDT and CDR2 YNNKEL (reference sequence). The CDR3 is 15 amino acids. With 0 bases removed from V and 3 bases from J, the gap between germline ends came to 12 bases. The CDR3 is CASSQEPEVGYEQYF. CDR3 DNA: TGTGCCAGCAGCCAAGAACCGGAGGTCGGCTACGAGCAGTACTTC.

Ten or more counts support this clonotype. The gene calls are TRBV3-1 and TRBJ1-2; no clear D gene. V shed 5 bases and J shed 2 bases, with 12 bases lying between them. The CDR3 has 14 residues. CDR1 and CDR2 (germline): LGHDT, YNNKEL (reference sequence). CDR3 sequence (DNA): TGTGCCAGCAGCTACTCGACGGGGAACTATGGCTACACCTTC. Translation gives CASSYSTGNYGYTF.

This clonotype was observed many times. The chain employs TRBV25-1 and TRBJ1-6; D gene ambiguous. V was cut by 3 bases and J by 7 bases, with 4 bases left in between. The V gene's germline CDR1 is MGHDK and CDR2 SYGVNS. The CDR3 contains 12 residues. The CDR3 DNA sequence: TGTGCCAGCAGTGACCCGAATTCACCCCTCCACTTT. It encodes CASSDPNSPLHF.

This clonotype has ten or more counts. This chain joins TRBV28 and TRBJ1-3; D ambiguous. This CDR3 has 14 amino acids. Trimming shortened V by 4 bases and J by 0 bases, and 7 bases separated the two germline ends. The V gene's germline CDR1 is MDHEN and CDR2 SYDVKM. CDR3 loop: CASSSEFSGNTIYF. Here the CDR3 DNA reads TGTGCCAGCAGTTCTGAGTTCTCTGGAAACACCATATATTTT.

The J gene is TRBJ2-3, the V gene TRBV2; D not certain. The CDR3 runs 16 residues. The germline CDR1 and CDR2 sequences are SNHLY and FYNNEI. Trimming took off 6 bases at V and 4 bases at J, with 20 bases between the two ends. This CDR3 reads CASRPVIALKSDTQYF. CDR3 DNA sequence: TGTGCCAGCAGACCCGTAATCGCCTTAAAATCAGATACGCAGTATTTT. Looking up the rest from reference TRBV2 and TRBJ2-3 gives the full variable domain: EPEVTQTPSHQVTQMGQEVILRCVPISNHLYFYWYRQILGQKVEFLVSFYNNEISEKSEIFDDQFSVERPDGSNFTLKIRSTKLEDSAMYFCASRPVIALKSDTQYFGPGTRLTVL.

This clonotype has ten or more counts. CDR3 protein: CASSKSGDEQYF. The CDR3 DNA follows: TGTGCCAGCAGTAAATCAGGGGACGAGCAGTACTTC. The chain recombines TRBV6-1 with TRBJ2-7, with a weak D call TRBD1 (6 bases). V was cut by 5 bases and J by 5 bases, with 10 bases left in between. From germline, CDR1 is MNHNS and CDR2 SASEGT. This CDR3 has 12 amino acids.